The clone carrying this T cell receptor (beta chain) appeared a few times. The junction shows a germline mismatch at one end, possibly a read error. This CDR3 contains 15 residues. Germline lookup yields CDR1 SGHVS and CDR2 FNYEAQ. This sample is drawn from a study of blood T cell repertoires in COVID-19. Assay: immunoSEQ multiplex PCR; the TCRdb copy retains only in-frame clones and omits some. This sample has tens of thousands of clones, with around four fifths found just once. The specimen sequenced was peripheral blood. The J gene is TRBJ1-2, the V gene TRBV7-6; TRBD1 matches at 7 bases. This receptor was obtained from a woman older than 75 with active or convalescent COVID-19. The CDR3 DNA sequence: TGTGCCAGCAGTTTAGGGGGCGCATGGGACTATGGCTACACCTTC. Its translation is CASSLGGAWDYGYTF.